The 26 T cell receptor beta chains below come from one sample, sequenced in a study of shared clonotypes between healthy human individuals (dated by TCRdb to 2020 to 2022). Receptors were amplified or captured by the immunoSEQ multiplex PCR assay. TCRdb's version of the immuneACCESS table is confined to in-frame rearrangements and falls short of the full clone set. An unresolved V gene accounts for under half of the shortfall where checked; the remainder is of unknown origin. The sample table records some 2,400,000 clones; around 95% of these occur just once. The top ten hold 0.13% of the sample. Sequencing was done on a sample of naive CD4+ T cells sorted from blood. Reading the label with the study, this specimen's cell subset or site is: CD45RA+ positively selected. The receptor set was obtained from a man between 18 and 29 years old in good health.

The gene calls are TRBV27 and TRBJ2-7; TRBD2 matches 9 bases. Trimming removed 0 bases from V and 4 bases from J; junction bases left unmatched: 7. The germline CDR1 and CDR2 sequences are MNHEY and SMNVEV (reference sequence). This CDR3 spans 16 amino acids. The CDR3 nucleotides are TGTGCCAGCAGTTTATCGCTGGCGGGAGGGAGGTACGAGCAGTACTTC. It translates to CASSLSLAGGRYEQYF.

The V and J genes are TRBV2 and TRBJ1-5; possible D gene TRBD1, 5 bases. CDR1 is SNHLY and CDR2 is FYNNEI in the germline V gene. The CDR3 loop spans 13 amino acids. Trimming removed 3 bases from V and 7 bases from J, with 10 bases in between. The CDR3 region has the DNA TGTGCCAGCAGTGAGGAGAGGGGCCAGCCCCAGCATTTT. Protein sequence: CASSEERGQPQHF.

V gene TRBV6-6 combines with J gene TRBJ2-2; D gene unclear. Looked up from germline, CDR1 is MNHNY and CDR2 is SVGAGI (reference sequence). CDR3 length: 16 amino acids. The V end was cut by 8 bases, the J end by 1 base, with 17 bases between. The CDR3 DNA reads TGTGCCAGCCCAGAGAAGGACGGATTGAACACCGGGGAGCTGTTTTTT. As protein: CASPEKDGLNTGELFF.

The V call is TRBV25-1, the J call TRBJ1-6; D is undetermined. CDR3 size: 14 residues. V was pared by 0 bases and J by 5 bases, with 5 bases between. Germline loops: CDR1 MGHDK, CDR2 SYGVNS. DNA for the CDR3: TGTGCCAGCAGTGAATATTTGGATAATTCACCCCTCCACTTT. Amino acid sequence: CASSEYLDNSPLHF.

The chain has TRBV12-5 and TRBJ2-2; D is ambiguous. The CDR3 is made up of 14 amino acids. V was cut by 5 bases and J by 0 bases, with 7 bases left in between. Looked up from germline, CDR1 is LGHNT and CDR2 is FRNRAP. CDR3 in amino acids: CASGTQANTGELFF. CDR3 DNA: TGTGCTAGTGGTACCCAGGCGAACACCGGGGAGCTGTTTTTT.

This clone has a single count. V and J are TRBV29-1 and TRBJ2-2, with 9 bases identical to TRBD2. The CDR3 extends over 16 amino acids. Trimming at V came to 4 bases and at J to 4 bases, leaving 10 bases not matched to a gene. From germline, CDR1 is SQVTM and CDR2 ANQGSEA. The CDR3 DNA reads as TGCAGCGTTGTCGTTAGCGGGAGTAGGGTCACCGGGGAGCTGTTTTTT. Protein sequence: CSVVVSGSRVTGELFF.

This clone was seen only once. The rearrangement uses TRBV4-3 and TRBJ2-1; TRBD2 aligns across 10 bases. The CDR3 spans 18 residues. CDR1 is LGHNA, CDR2 YSLEER, per germline. The junction had 9 bases not matched to a gene; V was cut back by 0 bases and J by 4 bases. CDR3 nucleotide sequence: TGCGCCAGCAGCCAAGATCCCCTAGCGGGAGCCGTTTACAATGAGCAGTTCTTC. Amino acid sequence: CASSQDPLAGAVYNEQFF.

The chain recombines TRBV7-9 with TRBJ1-1; a weak D match, TRBD1 (5 bases). The germline gives CDR1 SEHNR, CDR2 FQNEAQ (reference sequence). The ends were cut back, 2 bases at V and 6 bases at J, with 19 bases in the middle. The CDR3 loop spans 16 amino acids. The DNA for the CDR3 is TGTGCCAGCAGCTTACGATCGGCAGGGAGATTTGCTGAAGCTTTCTTT. Translation gives CASSLRSAGRFAEAFF.

The CDR3 nucleotides read TGCGCCAGCAGCCAAAGCAGGGGAAGTCAGCCCCAGCATTTT. Translating gives CASSQSRGSQPQHF. V usage is TRBV4-3 and J usage is TRBJ1-5; D might be TRBD1 (6 bases). V gave up 2 bases and J gave up 6 bases, with 11 bases separating them. The CDR3 sequence is 14 residues long. The germline V gene has CDR1 LGHNA and CDR2 YSLEER.

V usage is TRBV7-9 and J usage is TRBJ2-1, with 10 bases fitting TRBD2. Per the germline V gene, CDR1 is SEHNR and CDR2 is FQNEAQ (reference sequence). This CDR3 region has 13 residues. Trimming removed 6 bases from V and 9 bases from J; junction bases left unmatched: 5. The CDR3 DNA sequence: TGTGCCAGCAGTACGACTAGCGGGTCTGAGCAGTTCTTC. Translation: CASSTTSGSEQFF.

This chain joins TRBV30 and TRBJ2-7; 14 nucleotides line up with TRBD2. Losses at the gene ends were 2 bases for V and 5 bases for J; bases not matched to a gene: 2. The CDR3 has 14 amino acids. The germline V gene has CDR1 GTSNPN and CDR2 SVGIG (reference sequence). The CDR3 loop is CAWSRTSGRNEQYF. The CDR3, as DNA: TGTGCCTGGAGTCGGACTAGCGGGAGGAACGAGCAGTACTTC. Using reference TRBV30 and TRBJ2-7 for the parts outside the CDR3, the full variable domain is SQTIHQWPATLVQPVGSPLSLECTVEGTSNPNLYWYRQAAGRGLQLLFYSVGIGQISSEVPQNLSASRPQDRQFILSSKKLLLSDSGFYLCAWSRTSGRNEQYFGPGTRLTVT.

The chain links TRBV6-6 to TRBJ1-3, with 10 bases lining up with TRBD1. This CDR3 spans 16 amino acids. Germline V CDR1 and CDR2: MNHNY, SVGAGI (reference sequence). Unmatched junction bases numbered 8, after V lost 6 bases and J lost 3 bases. The CDR3 nucleotides read TGTGCCAGCAGCGACAGGGGGCTGGGTGGTGGAAACACCATATATTTT. Encoded protein: CASSDRGLGGGNTIYF.

Turning to this clone: At the DNA level, this CDR3 is encoded by other sequences in the same sample as well. The V and J genes are TRBV5-1 and TRBJ2-7; the D call may be TRBD1 or TRBD2 (5 bases each). Trimming stripped 1 base from V and 2 bases from J, with 10 bases between. Per the germline V gene, CDR1 is SGHRS and CDR2 is YFSETQ. This CDR3 spans 14 amino acids. The CDR3 DNA is TGCGCCAGCAGCTTGACCGGGACGACCTACGAGCAGTACTTC. This gives the protein CASSLTGTTYEQYF. Complete variable domain (other parts from reference TRBV5-1 and TRBJ2-7): KAGVTQTPRYLIKTRGQQVTLSCSPISGHRSVSWYQQTPGQGLQFLFEYFSETQRNKGNFPGRFSGRQFSNSRSEMNVSTLELGDSALYLCASSLTGTTYEQYFGPGTRLTVT.

This clone was counted only a few times. The sample has other DNA sequences that encode this CDR3 too. V and J are TRBV5-1 and TRBJ2-5; D gene ambiguous. CDR1 and CDR2 (germline): SGHRS, YFSETQ. There are 13 residues in the CDR3. V was shortened by 0 bases and J by 2 bases, with 5 bases between the two germline ends. The CDR3 reads CASSLAQQETQYF. The CDR3 region has the DNA TGCGCCAGCAGCTTGGCCCAGCAAGAGACCCAGTACTTC.

The rearrangement uses TRBV4-1 and TRBJ2-7; TRBD2 is a possible D gene (5 bases). Per germline, CDR1 MGHRA and CDR2 YSYEKL. V dropped 0 bases and J dropped 3 bases, with 9 bases sitting between them. This CDR3 is 14 amino acids long. This CDR3 reads CASSQDRGYYEQYF. The CDR3 DNA sequence: TGCGCCAGCAGCCAAGATCGCGGGTACTACGAGCAGTACTTC.

The chain carries TRBV6-5 and TRBJ2-7; D is unresolved. Germline V gives CDR1 MNHEY, CDR2 SVGAGI. The CDR3 is 14 amino acids. V was clipped by 2 bases and J by 3 bases, with 11 bases between them. The CDR3 reads CASSYMARSYEQYF. For the CDR3, the DNA is TGTGCCAGCAGTTACATGGCCAGGAGCTACGAGCAGTACTTC.

The V gene is TRBV6-5, the J gene TRBJ2-7; TRBD1 matches at 7 bases. With V trimmed by 5 bases and J by 3 bases, 7 bases remained unmatched. Germline assignment: CDR1 MNHEY and CDR2 SVGAGI. The CDR3 runs to 14 residues. In DNA form, the CDR3 reads TGTGCCAGCAGTCGGACAGGAAGACACTACGAGCAGTACTTC. This sequence encodes CASSRTGRHYEQYF.

The J gene is TRBJ1-3, the V gene TRBV18, with D possibly matching TRBD1 (6 bases). Germline lookup yields CDR1 KGHSH and CDR2 LQKENI. This CDR3 spans 14 amino acids. The V and J ends lost 3 bases and 4 bases respectively, with 10 bases between them. CDR3: CASSPSRGGNTIYF. In nucleotides, the CDR3 is TGTGCCAGCTCACCGTCCAGGGGAGGAAACACCATATATTTT.

The V gene is TRBV2, the J gene TRBJ1-1; TRBD1 is a possible D gene (5 bases). V was shortened by 6 bases and J by 5 bases, with 10 bases between the two germline ends. Looked up from germline, CDR1 is SNHLY and CDR2 is FYNNEI. This CDR3 comprises 12 residues. CDR3 DNA: TGTGCCAGCAGCCCTGACAGAACTGAAGCTTTCTTT. Protein: CASSPDRTEAFF.

The chain combines TRBV11-2 with TRBJ2-5; 8 positions match TRBD2. CDR1 SGHAT and CDR2 FQNNGV come from the germline V gene. V was clipped by 1 base and J by 4 bases; unmatched bases: 11. The CDR3 contains 17 residues. CDR3 region: CASSLVISGGPSETQYF. The CDR3, as DNA: TGTGCCAGCAGCTTAGTAATAAGCGGGGGTCCGTCAGAGACCCAGTACTTC.

The genes are TRBV10-1 and TRBJ2-3; 8 nucleotides align to TRBD2. The CDR3 runs 16 residues. Germline loops: CDR1 WNHNN, CDR2 SYGVQD (reference sequence). Losses at the gene ends were 0 bases for V and 5 bases for J; bases not matched to a gene: 7. Written as DNA, the CDR3 is TGCGCCAGCAGTGAGTCGAGCGGGAGATCGATAGATACGCAGTATTTT. This translates into CASSESSGRSIDTQYF.

The chain carries TRBV4-1 and TRBJ1-3; D gene unclear. Trimming shortened V by 2 bases and J by 7 bases, and 9 bases separated the two germline ends. CDR1 MGHRA and CDR2 YSYEKL come from the germline V gene. This CDR3 spans 13 amino acids. The CDR3 DNA reads as TGCGCCAGCAGCCAATCCGGGCCGAACACCATATATTTT. Protein product: CASSQSGPNTIYF.

The J gene is TRBJ2-1, the V gene TRBV5-1; 12 nucleotides line up with TRBD2. Germline values: CDR1 SGHRS, CDR2 YFSETQ. With 4 bases clipped from V and 7 bases from J, the junction kept 6 bases outside the gene matches. CDR3 size: 15 residues. The CDR3 protein is CASSNGLAGWNEQFF. As DNA, the CDR3 is TGCGCCAGCAGCAACGGACTAGCGGGGTGGAATGAGCAGTTCTTC. The whole variable domain, remainder taken from reference TRBV5-1 and TRBJ2-1, is KAGVTQTPRYLIKTRGQQVTLSCSPISGHRSVSWYQQTPGQGLQFLFEYFSETQRNKGNFPGRFSGRQFSNSRSEMNVSTLELGDSALYLCASSNGLAGWNEQFFGPGTRLTVL.

The chain uses TRBV11-2 and TRBJ2-1; 8 nucleotides match TRBD2. V was pared by 4 bases and J by 9 bases, with 5 bases of the junction left unmatched. CDR1 and CDR2 from the germline V gene are SGHAT and FQNNGV. CDR3 length: 13 amino acids. Written as DNA, the CDR3 is TGTGCCAGCAGCTGGGGACTAGGGGGTGAGCAGTTCTTC. Its protein product is CASSWGLGGEQFF.

The chain combines TRBV19 with TRBJ1-1, with D hard to call. With 7 bases removed from V and 0 bases from J, the gap between germline ends came to 12 bases. The CDR3 spans 14 residues. Germline CDR1 reads LNHDA; CDR2 reads SQIVND (reference sequence). Here the CDR3 DNA reads TGTGCCAGTATCGGTGGGGTTATGAACACTGAAGCTTTCTTT. Its protein product is CASIGGVMNTEAFF.

The chain joins TRBV19 to TRBJ1-4; TRBD1 agrees at 7 bases. V lost 4 bases and J lost 5; bases outside the gene matches: 4. Per the germline V gene, CDR1 is LNHDA and CDR2 is SQIVND (reference sequence). CDR3 length equals 14 residues. CDR3 nucleotides: TGTGCCAGTAGTAAGACAGGGTTGAATGAAAAACTGTTTTTT. This encodes CASSKTGLNEKLFF.